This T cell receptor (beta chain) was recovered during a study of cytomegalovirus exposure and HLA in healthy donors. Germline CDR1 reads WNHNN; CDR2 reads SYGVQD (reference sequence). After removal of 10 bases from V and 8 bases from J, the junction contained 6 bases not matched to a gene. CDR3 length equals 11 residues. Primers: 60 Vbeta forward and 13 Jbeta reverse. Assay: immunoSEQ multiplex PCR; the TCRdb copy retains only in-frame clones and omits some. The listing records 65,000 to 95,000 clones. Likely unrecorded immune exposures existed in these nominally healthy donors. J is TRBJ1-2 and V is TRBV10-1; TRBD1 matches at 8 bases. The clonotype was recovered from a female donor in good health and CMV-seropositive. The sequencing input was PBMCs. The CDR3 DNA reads TGCGCCACCGGACAGGGAGGAGGCTACACCTTC. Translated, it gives CATGQGGGYTF.